This T cell receptor (beta chain) comes out of a study of blood T cell repertoires in COVID-19. CDR1 and CDR2 (germline): MDHEN, SYDVKM. The ends were cut back, 5 bases at V and 7 bases at J, with 11 bases in the middle. This CDR3 contains 13 residues. Enrollment of patients from Seattle took place during active infection, with longitudinal follow-up. The repertoire was sequenced with immunoSEQ multiplex PCR; TCRdb's copy has only in-frame clones and lacks some. The sample has some 330,000 clones; roughly nine tenths are singletons. Sequenced sample: peripheral blood. This clonotype originated in a woman in her thirties with COVID-19, enrolled during active disease. The chain links TRBV28 to TRBJ1-4; D may be TRBD1 (5 bases). In DNA form, the CDR3 reads TGTGCCAGCAGTCTCGCGGGGCGTGAAAAACTGTTTTTT. As protein: CASSLAGREKLFF.